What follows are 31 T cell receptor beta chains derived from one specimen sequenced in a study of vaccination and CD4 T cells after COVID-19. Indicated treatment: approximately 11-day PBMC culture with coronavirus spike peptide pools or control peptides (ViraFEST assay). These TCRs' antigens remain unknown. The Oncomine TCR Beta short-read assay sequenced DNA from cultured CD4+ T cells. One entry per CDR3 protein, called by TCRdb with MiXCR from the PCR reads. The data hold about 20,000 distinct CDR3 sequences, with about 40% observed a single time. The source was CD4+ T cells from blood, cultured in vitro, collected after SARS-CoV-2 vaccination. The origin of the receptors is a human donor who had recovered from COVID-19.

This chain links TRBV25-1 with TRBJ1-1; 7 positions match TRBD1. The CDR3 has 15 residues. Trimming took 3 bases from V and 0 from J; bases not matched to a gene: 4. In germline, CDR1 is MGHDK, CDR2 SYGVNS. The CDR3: CASSEDRFMNTEAFF. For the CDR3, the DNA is TGTGCCAGCAGTGAGGACAGGTTCATGAACACTGAAGCTTTCTTT.

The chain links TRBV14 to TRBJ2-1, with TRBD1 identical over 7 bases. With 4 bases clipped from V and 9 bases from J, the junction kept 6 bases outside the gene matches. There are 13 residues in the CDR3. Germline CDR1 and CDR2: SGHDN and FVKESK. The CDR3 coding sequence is TGTGCCAGCAGCCTGACAGGGCCCAGTGAGCAGTTCTTC. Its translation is CASSLTGPSEQFF.

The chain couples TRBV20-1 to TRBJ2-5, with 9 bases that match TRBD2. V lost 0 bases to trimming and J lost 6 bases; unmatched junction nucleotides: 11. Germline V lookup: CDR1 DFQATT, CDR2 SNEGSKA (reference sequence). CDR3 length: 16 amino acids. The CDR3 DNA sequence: TGCAGTGCTAGAGACTTACGTGCCGGGACTAGCAAGACCCAGTACTTC. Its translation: CSARDLRAGTSKTQYF.

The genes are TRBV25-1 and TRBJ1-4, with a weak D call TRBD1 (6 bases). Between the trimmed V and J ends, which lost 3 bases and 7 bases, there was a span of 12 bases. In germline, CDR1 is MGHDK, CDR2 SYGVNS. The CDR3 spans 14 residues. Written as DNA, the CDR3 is TGTGCCAGCAGTGATTCAGGGGCGGGTGAAAAACTGTTTTTT. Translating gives CASSDSGAGEKLFF.

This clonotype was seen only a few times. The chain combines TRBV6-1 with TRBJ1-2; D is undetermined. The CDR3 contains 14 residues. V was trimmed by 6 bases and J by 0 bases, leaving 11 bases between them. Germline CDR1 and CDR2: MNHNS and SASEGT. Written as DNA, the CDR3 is TGTGCCAGCAGACTAGGGATAGCTAACTATGGCTACACCTTC. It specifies CASRLGIANYGYTF.

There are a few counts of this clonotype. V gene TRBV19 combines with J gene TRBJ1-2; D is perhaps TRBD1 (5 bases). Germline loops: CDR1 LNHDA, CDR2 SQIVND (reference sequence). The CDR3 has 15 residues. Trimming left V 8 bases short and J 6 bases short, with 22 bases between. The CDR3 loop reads CASFSPGRTGDGYTF. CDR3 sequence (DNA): TGTGCCAGTTTCTCACCGGGACGGACGGGGGATGGCTACACCTTC. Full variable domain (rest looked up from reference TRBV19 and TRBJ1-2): DGGITQSPKYLFRKEGQNVTLSCEQNLNHDAMYWYRQDPGQGLRLIYYSQIVNDFQKGDIAEGYSVSREKKESFPLTVTSAQKNPTAFYLCASFSPGRTGDGYTFGSGTRLTVV.

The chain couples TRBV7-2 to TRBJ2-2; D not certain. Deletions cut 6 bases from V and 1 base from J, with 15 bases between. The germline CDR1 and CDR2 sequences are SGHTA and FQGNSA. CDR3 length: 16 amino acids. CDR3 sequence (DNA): TGTGCCAGCAGATTGGCCCCACAGCTGAACACCGGGGAGCTGTTTTTT. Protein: CASRLAPQLNTGELFF.

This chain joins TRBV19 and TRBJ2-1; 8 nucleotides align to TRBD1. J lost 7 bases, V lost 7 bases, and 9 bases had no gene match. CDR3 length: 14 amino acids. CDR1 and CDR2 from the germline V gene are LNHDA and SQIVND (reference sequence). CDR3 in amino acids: CASTPGQGRNEQFF. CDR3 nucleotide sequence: TGTGCCAGTACCCCAGGACAGGGAAGGAATGAGCAGTTCTTC.

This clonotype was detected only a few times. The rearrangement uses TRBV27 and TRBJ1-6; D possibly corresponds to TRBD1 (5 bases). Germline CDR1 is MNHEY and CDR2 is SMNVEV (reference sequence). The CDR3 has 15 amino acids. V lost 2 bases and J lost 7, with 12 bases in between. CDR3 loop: CASSLRDGSNSPLHF. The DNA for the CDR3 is TGTGCCAGCAGTTTACGGGACGGCTCGAATTCACCCCTCCACTTT.

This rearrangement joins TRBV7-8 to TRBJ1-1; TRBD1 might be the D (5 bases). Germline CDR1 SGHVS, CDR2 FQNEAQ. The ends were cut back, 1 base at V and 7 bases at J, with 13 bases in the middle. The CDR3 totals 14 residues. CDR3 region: CASSLGRIGGEAFF. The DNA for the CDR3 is TGTGCCAGCAGCTTAGGACGGATTGGGGGTGAAGCTTTCTTT.

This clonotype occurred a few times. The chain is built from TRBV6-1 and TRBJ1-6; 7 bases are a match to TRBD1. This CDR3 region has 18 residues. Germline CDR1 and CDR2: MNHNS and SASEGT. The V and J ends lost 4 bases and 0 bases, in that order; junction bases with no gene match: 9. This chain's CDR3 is CASSGIRQGFSYNSPLHF. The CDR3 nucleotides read TGTGCCAGCAGTGGCATTAGACAGGGTTTCTCCTATAATTCACCCCTCCACTTT.

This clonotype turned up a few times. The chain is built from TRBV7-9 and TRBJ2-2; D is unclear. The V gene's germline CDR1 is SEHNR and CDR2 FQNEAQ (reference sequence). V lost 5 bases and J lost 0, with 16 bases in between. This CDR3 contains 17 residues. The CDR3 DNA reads TGTGCCAGCAGCCCCGGGCGGCGGACCTCGAACACCGGGGAGCTGTTTTTT. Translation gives CASSPGRRTSNTGELFF.

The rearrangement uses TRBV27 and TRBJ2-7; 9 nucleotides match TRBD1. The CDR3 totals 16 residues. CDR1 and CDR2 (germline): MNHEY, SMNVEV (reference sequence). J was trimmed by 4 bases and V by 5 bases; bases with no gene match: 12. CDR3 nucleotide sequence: TGTGCCAGCAGTCCGTGGCAGGGACAGGGTGCGTACGAGCAGTACTTC. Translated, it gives CASSPWQGQGAYEQYF.

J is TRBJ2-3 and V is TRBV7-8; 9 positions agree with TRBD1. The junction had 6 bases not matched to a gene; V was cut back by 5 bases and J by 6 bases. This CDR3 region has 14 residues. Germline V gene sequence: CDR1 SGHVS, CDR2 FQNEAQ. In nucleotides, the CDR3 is TGTGCCAGCAGCCAGGGACAGGGAGCTGATACGCAGTATTTT. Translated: CASSQGQGADTQYF.

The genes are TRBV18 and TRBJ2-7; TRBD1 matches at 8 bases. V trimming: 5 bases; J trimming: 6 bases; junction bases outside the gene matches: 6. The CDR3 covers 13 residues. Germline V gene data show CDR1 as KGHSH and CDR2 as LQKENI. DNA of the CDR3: TGTGCCAGCTCATTCCAGGGGGCGTCCGAGCAGTACTTC. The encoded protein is CASSFQGASEQYF.

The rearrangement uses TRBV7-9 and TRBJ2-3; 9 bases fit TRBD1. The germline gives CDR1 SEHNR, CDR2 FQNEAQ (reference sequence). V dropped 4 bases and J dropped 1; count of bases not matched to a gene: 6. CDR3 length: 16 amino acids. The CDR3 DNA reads TGTGCCAGCAGCTCGACGGACAGGGGAGGCACAGATACGCAGTATTTT. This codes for CASSSTDRGGTDTQYF.

The CDR3 loop is CASSGDRNTGELFF. CDR3 in DNA: TGTGCCAGCAGTGGGGACAGGAACACCGGGGAGCTGTTTTTT. The chain employs TRBV6-2 or TRBV6-3 and TRBJ2-2; 7 bases are a match to TRBD1. The ends lost 5 bases at V and 1 base at J; junction bases unmatched: 1. The V gene's germline CDR1 is MNHEY and CDR2 SVGEGT. CDR3 length: 14 residues.

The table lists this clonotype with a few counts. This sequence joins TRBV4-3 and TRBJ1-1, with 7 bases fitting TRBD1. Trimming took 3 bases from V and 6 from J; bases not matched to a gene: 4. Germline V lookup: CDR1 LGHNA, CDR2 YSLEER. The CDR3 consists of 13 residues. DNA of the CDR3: TGCGCCAGCAGCCACTCCGGGACAGCTGAAGCTTTCTTT. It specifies CASSHSGTAEAFF.

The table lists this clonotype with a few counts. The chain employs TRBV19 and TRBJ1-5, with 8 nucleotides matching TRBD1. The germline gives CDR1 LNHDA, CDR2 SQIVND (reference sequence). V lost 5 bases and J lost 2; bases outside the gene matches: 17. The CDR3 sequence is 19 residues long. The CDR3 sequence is CASSPLTGEGPAGNQPQHF. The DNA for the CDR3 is TGTGCCAGTAGTCCACTGACAGGGGAAGGGCCGGCGGGCAATCAGCCCCAGCATTTT.

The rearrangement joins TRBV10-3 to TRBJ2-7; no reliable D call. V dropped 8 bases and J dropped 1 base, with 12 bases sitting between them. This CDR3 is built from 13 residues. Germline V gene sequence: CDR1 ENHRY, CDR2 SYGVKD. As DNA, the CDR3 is TGTGCCATCGGGGATTACCATTCCTACGAGCAGTACTTC. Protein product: CAIGDYHSYEQYF.

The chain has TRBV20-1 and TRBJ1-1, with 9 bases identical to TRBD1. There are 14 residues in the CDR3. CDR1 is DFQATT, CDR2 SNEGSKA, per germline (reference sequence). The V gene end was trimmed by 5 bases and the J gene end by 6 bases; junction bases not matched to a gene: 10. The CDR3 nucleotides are TGCAGTGCTTATTCCGGACAGGGGCGACCTGAAGCTTTCTTT. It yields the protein CSAYSGQGRPEAFF.

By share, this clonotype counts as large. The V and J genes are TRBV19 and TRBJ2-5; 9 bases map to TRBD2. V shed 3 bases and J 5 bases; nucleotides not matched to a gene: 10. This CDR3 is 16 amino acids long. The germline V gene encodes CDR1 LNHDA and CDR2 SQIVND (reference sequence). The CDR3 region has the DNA TGTGCCAGTAGTATTGCGCCTAGCGGGATGGGTGAGACCCAGTACTTC. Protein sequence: CASSIAPSGMGETQYF.

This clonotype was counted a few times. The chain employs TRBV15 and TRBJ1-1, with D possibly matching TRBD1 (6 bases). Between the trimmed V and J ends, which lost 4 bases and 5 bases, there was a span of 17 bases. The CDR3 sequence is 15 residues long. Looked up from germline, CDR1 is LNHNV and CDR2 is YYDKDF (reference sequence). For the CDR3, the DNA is TGTGCCACCAGCAAAAGAAACCCAGGGGTAACTGAAGCTTTCTTT. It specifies CATSKRNPGVTEAFF.

The CDR3 loop reads CASSPSDGLGRGYTF. DNA for the CDR3: TGTGCCAGTAGTCCTTCGGACGGGCTAGGCCGTGGCTACACCTTC. The chain joins TRBV19 to TRBJ1-2; D not resolved. This CDR3 spans 15 amino acids. V lost 5 bases and J lost 7, with 20 bases in between. CDR1 and CDR2 from the germline V gene are LNHDA and SQIVND (reference sequence).

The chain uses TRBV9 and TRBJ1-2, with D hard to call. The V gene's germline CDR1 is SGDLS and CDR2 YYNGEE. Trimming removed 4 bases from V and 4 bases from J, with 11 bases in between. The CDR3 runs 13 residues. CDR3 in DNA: TGTGCCAGCAGCTCCCGCCGGGCCTATGGCTACACCTTC. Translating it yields CASSSRRAYGYTF.

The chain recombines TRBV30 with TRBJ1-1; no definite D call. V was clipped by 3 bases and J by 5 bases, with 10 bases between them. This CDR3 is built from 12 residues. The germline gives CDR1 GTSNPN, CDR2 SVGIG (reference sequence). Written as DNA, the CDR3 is TGTGCCTGGAGACAGACGGGGACTGAAGCTTTCTTT. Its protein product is CAWRQTGTEAFF.

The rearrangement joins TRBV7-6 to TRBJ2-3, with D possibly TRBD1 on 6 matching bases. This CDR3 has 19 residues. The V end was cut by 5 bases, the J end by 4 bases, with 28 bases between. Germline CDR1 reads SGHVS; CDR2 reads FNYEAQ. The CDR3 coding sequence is TGTGCCAGCAGCGCCGACCCTTCCGGGACACTTTCCCGGGCAGATACGCAGTATTTT. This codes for CASSADPSGTLSRADTQYF.

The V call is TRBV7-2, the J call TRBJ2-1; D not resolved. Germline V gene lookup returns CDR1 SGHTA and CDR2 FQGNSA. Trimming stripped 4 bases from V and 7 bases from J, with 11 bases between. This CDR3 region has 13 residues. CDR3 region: CASSWGARNEQFF. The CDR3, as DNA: TGTGCCAGCAGCTGGGGTGCTAGGAATGAGCAGTTCTTC.

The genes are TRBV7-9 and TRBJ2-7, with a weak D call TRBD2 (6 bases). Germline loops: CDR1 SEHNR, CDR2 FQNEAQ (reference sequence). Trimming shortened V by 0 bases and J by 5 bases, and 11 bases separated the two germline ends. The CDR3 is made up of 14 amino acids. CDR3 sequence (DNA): TGTGCCAGCAGCTTAGCTGGGGGGTACCACGAGCAGTACTTC. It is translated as CASSLAGGYHEQYF. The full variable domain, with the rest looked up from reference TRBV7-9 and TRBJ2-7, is DTGVSQNPRHKITKRGQNVTFRCDPISEHNRLYWYRQTLGQGPEFLTYFQNEAQLEKSRLLSDRFSAERPKGSFSTLEIQRTEQGDSAMYLCASSLAGGYHEQYFGPGTRLTVT.

CDR3 residues: CAIREAGDTEAFF. The CDR3 region has the DNA TGTGCCATCCGGGAAGCAGGGGACACTGAAGCTTTCTTT. This chain connects TRBV10-3 to TRBJ1-1, with D perhaps matching TRBD1 (6 bases). V was trimmed by 8 bases and J by 3 bases, leaving 13 bases between them. Germline values: CDR1 ENHRY, CDR2 SYGVKD. CDR3 length: 13 residues.

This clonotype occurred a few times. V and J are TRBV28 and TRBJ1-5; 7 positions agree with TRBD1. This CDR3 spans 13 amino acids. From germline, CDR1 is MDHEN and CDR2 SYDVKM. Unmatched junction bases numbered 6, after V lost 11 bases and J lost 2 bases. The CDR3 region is CAAGGQGNQPQHF. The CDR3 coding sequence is TGTGCCGCCGGTGGACAGGGCAATCAGCCCCAGCATTTT.